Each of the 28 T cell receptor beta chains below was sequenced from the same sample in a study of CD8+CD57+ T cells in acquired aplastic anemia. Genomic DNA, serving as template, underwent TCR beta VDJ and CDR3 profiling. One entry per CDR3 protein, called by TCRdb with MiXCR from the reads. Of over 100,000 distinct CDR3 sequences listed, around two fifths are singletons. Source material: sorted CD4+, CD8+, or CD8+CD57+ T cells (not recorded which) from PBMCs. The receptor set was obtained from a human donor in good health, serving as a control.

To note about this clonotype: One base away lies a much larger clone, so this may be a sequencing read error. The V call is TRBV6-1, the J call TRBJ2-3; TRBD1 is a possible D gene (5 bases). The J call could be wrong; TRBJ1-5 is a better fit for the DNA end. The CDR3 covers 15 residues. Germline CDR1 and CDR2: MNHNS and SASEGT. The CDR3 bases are TGTGCCAGCATTGCTAGCGGGACGACCACAGATACGCAGCATTTT. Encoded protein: CASIASGTTTDTQHF.

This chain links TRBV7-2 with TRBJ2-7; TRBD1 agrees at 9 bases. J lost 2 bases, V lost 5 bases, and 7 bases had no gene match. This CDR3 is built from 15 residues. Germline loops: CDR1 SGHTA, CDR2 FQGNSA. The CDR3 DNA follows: TGTGCCAGCAGCCCCAGGGGACAGGGAGCCTACGAGCAGTACTTC. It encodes CASSPRGQGAYEQYF. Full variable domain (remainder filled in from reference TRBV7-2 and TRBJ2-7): GAGVSQSPSNKVTEKGKDVELRCDPISGHTALYWYRQSLGQGLEFLIYFQGNSAPDKSGLPSDRFSAERTGGSVSTLTIQRTQQEDSAVYLCASSPRGQGAYEQYFGPGTRLTVT.

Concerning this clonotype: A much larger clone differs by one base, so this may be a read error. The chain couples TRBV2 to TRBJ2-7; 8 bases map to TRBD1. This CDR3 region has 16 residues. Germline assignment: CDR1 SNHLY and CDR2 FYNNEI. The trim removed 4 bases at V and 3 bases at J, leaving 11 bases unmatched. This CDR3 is CASSGGQAELCYEQYF. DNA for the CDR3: TGTGCCAGCAGTGGGGGACAGGCCGAACTTTGCTACGAGCAGTACTTC.

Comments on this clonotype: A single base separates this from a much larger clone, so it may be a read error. In DNA form, the CDR3 reads TGTGCCAGCTCACCACCGGTTAGGTCCAACCAAGAGATCCAGTACTTC. This sequence encodes CASSPPVRSNQEIQYF. The rearrangement links TRBV18 to TRBJ2-5; D is unresolved. CDR1 and CDR2 (germline): KGHSH, LQKENI. This CDR3 has 16 residues.

The CDR3 here is CSVGSQRQFINYGYTF. The CDR3 nucleotides are TGCAGCGTTGGGTCCCAGAGGCAGTTTATTAACTATGGCTACACCTTC. The rearrangement joins TRBV29-1 to TRBJ1-2, with D hard to call. There are 16 residues in the CDR3. V lost 4 bases to trimming and J lost 1 base, with 19 bases between them. In germline, CDR1 is SQVTM, CDR2 ANQGSEA. Variable domain in full (rest from reference TRBV29-1 and TRBJ1-2): SAVISQKPSRDICQRGTSLTIQCQVDSQVTMMFWYRQQPGQSLTLIATANQGSEATYESGFVIDKFPISRPNLTFSTLTVSNMSPEDSSIYLCSVGSQRQFINYGYTFGSGTRLTVV.

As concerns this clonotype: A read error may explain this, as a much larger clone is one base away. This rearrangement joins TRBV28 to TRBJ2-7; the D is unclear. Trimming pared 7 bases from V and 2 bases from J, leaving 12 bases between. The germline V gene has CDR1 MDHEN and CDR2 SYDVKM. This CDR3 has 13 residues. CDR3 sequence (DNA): TGTGCCAGCAACTCCGGGTCGACCTACGAGCAGTACTTC. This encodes CASNSGSTYEQYF. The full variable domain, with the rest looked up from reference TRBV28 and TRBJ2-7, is DVKVTQSSRYLVKRTGEKVFLECVQDMDHENMFWYRQDPGLGLRLIYFSYDVKMKEKGDIPEGYSVSREKKERFSLILESASTNQTSMYLCASNSGSTYEQYFGPGTRLTVT.

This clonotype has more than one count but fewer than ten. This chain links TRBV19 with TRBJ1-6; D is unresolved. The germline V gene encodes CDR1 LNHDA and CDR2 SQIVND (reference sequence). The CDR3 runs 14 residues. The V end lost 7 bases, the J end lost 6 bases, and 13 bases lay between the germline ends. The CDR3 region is CASTKIASNSPLHF. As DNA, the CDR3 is TGTGCCAGTACCAAGATTGCGAGTAATTCACCCCTCCACTTT.

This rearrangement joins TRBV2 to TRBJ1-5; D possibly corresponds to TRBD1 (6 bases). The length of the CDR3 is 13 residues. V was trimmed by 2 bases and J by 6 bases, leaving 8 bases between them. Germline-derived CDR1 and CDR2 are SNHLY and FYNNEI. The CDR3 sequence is CASSERDTQPQHF. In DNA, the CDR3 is TGTGCCAGCAGTGAAAGGGACACTCAGCCCCAGCATTTT.

The CDR3 DNA reads TGTGCCAGCGACAGGGGCCGCGGGGAGACCCAGTACTTC. It translates to CASDRGRGETQYF. The chain is built from TRBV6-6 and TRBJ2-5; TRBD1 matches 8 bases. The V and J ends lost 8 bases and 5 bases, in that order; junction bases with no gene match: 7. The CDR3 extends over 13 amino acids. CDR1 MNHNY and CDR2 SVGAGI come from the germline V gene (reference sequence).

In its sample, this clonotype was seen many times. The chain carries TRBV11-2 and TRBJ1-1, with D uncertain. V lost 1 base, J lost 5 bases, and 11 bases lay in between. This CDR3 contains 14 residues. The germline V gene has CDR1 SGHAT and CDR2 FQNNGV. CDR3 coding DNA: TGTGCCAGCAGCTTAGTTCTGGGAGGGACTGAAGCTTTCTTT. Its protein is CASSLVLGGTEAFF. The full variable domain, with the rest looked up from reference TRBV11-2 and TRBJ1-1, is EAGVAQSPRYKIIEKRQSVAFWCNPISGHATLYWYQQILGQGPKLLIQFQNNGVVDDSQLPKDRFSAERLKGVDSTLKIQPAKLEDSAVYLCASSLVLGGTEAFFGQGTRLTVV.

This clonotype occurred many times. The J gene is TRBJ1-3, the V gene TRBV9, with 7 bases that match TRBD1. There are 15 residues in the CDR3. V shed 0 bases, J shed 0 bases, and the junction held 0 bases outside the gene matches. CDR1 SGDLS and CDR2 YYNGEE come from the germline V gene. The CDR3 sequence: CASSVEGASGNTIYF. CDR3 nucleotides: TGTGCCAGCAGCGTAGAGGGGGCCTCTGGAAACACCATATATTTT.

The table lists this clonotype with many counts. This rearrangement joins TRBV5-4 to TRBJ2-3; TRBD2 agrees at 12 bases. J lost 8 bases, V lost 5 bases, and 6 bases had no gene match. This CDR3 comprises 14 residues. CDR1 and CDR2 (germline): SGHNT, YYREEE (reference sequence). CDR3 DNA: TGTGCCAGCAGTTTAGGACTAGCGGGGACTACGCAGTATTTT. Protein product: CASSLGLAGTTQYF.

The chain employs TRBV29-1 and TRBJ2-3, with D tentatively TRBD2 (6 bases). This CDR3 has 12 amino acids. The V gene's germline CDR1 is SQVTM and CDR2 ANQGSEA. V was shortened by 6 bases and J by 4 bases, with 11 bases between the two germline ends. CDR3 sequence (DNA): TGCAGCGTGGCGGGACGGGCAGATACGCAGTATTTT. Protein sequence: CSVAGRADTQYF.

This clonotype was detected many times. CDR3 DNA: TGTGCCAGCAGTTTGGAAGCGGGGGGGCCCGGAGATACGCAGTATTTT. Translation: CASSLEAGGPGDTQYF. The rearrangement uses TRBV12-3 or TRBV12-4 and TRBJ2-3; 10 bases map to TRBD2. The CDR3 runs 16 residues. The J segment lost 5 bases and the V segment lost 3 bases, leaving 8 bases of the junction unmatched.

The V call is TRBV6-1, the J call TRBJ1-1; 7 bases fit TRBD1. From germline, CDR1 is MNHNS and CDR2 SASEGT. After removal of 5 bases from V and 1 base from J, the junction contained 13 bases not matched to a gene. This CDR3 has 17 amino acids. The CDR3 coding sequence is TGTGCCAGCAGTATTAGACAGGGTTGGATCCAGAACACTGAAGCTTTCTTT. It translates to CASSIRQGWIQNTEAFF.

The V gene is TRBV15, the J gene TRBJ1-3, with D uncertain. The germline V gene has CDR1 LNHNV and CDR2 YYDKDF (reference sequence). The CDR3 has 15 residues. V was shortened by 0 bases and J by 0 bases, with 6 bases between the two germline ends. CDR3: CATSRDRGSGNTIYF. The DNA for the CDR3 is TGTGCCACCAGCAGAGATCGCGGCTCTGGAAACACCATATATTTT.

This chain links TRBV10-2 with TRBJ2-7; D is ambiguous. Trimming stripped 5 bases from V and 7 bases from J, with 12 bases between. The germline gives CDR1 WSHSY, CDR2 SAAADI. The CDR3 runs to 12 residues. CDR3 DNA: TGCGCCAGCAGTCCAGACGGCGTAGAGCAGTACTTC. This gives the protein CASSPDGVEQYF.

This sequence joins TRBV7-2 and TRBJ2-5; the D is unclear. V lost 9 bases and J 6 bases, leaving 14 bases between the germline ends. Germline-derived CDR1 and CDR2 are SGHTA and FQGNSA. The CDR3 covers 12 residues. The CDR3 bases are TGTGCCAGTATTATCCCCCAGCAGACCCAGTACTTC. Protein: CASIIPQQTQYF.

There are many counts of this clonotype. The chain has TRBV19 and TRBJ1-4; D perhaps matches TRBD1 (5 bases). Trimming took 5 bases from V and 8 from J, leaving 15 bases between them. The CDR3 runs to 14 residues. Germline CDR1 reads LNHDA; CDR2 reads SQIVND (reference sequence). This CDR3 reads CASSPLQGGEKLFF. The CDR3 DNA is TGTGCCAGTAGTCCCCTGCAGGGAGGCGAAAAACTGTTTTTT. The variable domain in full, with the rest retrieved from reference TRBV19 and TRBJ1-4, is DGGITQSPKYLFRKEGQNVTLSCEQNLNHDAMYWYRQDPGQGLRLIYYSQIVNDFQKGDIAEGYSVSREKKESFPLTVTSAQKNPTAFYLCASSPLQGGEKLFFGSGTQLSVL.

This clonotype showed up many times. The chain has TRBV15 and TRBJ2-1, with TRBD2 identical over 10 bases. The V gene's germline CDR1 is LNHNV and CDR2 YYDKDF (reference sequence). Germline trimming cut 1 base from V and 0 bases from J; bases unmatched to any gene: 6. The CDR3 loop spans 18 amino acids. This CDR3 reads CATSRVLLAGRSYNEQFF. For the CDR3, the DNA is TGTGCCACCAGCAGAGTTCTACTAGCGGGACGCTCCTACAATGAGCAGTTCTTC.

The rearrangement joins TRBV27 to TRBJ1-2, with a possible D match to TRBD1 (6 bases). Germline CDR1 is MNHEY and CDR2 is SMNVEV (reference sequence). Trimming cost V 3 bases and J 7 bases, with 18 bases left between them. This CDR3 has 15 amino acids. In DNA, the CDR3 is TGTGCCAGCAGTTTCTCACAACAGGGCTATGGTGGCTACACCTTC. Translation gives CASSFSQQGYGGYTF.

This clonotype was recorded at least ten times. CDR3 coding DNA: TGTGCCAGCAGTTACAGGGATGGGTACGAGCAGTACTTC. The encoded protein is CASSYRDGYEQYF. V usage is TRBV6-5 and J usage is TRBJ2-7; D is uncertain. Germline V CDR1 and CDR2: MNHEY, SVGAGI. CDR3 length: 13 amino acids. Trimming shortened V by 2 bases and J by 4 bases, and 9 bases separated the two germline ends.

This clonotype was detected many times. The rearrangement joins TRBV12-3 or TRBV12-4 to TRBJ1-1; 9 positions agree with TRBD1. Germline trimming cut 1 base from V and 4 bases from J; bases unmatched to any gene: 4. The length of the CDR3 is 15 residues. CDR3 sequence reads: CASSLGTGVATEAFF. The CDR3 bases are TGTGCCAGCAGTTTAGGGACAGGGGTGGCCACTGAAGCTTTCTTT.

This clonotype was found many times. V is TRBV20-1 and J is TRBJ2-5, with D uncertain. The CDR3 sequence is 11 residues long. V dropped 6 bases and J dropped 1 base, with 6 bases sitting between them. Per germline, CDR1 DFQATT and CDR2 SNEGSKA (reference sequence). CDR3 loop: CSAFTQETQYF. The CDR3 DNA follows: TGCAGTGCGTTCACCCAAGAGACCCAGTACTTC.

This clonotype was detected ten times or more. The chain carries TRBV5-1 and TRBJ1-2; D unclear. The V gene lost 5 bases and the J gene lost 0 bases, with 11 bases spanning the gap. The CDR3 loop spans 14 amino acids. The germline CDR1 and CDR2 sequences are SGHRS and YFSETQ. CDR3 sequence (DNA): TGCGCCAGCAGTTTAGACCCAGCTAACTATGGCTACACCTTC. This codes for CASSLDPANYGYTF.

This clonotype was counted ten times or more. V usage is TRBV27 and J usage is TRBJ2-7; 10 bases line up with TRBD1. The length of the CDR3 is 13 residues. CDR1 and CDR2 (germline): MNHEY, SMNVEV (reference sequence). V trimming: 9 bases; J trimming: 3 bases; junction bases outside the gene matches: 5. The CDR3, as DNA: TGTGCCAGGACCGGGACAGGGGTCTACGAGCAGTACTTC. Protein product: CARTGTGVYEQYF.

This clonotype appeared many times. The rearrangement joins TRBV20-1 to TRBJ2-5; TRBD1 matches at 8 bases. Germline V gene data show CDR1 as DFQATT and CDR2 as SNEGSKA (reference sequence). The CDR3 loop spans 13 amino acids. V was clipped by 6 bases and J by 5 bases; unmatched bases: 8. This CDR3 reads CSAARQGKETQYF. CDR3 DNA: TGCAGTGCCGCAAGACAGGGGAAGGAGACCCAGTACTTC.

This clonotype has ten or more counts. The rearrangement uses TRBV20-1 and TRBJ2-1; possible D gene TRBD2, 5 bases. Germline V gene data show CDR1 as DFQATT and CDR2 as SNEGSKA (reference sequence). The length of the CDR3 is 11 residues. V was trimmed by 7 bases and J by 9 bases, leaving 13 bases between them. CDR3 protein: CSVADYPEQFF. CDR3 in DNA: TGCAGTGTTGCCGACTACCCTGAGCAGTTCTTC.